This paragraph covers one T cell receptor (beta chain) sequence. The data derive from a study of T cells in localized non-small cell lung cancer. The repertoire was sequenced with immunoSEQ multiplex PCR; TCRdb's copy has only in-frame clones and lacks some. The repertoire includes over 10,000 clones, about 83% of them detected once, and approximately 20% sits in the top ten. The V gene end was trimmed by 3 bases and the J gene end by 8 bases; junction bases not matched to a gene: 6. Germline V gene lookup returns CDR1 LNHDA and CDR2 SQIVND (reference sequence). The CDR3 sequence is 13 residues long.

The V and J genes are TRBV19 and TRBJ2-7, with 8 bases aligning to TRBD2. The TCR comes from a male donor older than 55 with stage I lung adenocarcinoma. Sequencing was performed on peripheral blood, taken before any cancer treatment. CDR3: CASSISAGDKQYF. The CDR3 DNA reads TGTGCCAGTAGTATTTCAGCGGGAGATAAGCAGTACTTC.